Listed below are T cell receptor beta chains from one sample, sequenced in a study of T cells after yellow fever vaccination. TCRdb used MiXCR to reprocess the 5' RACE reads, holding one entry per CDR3 protein. The sample holds 120,000 or so distinct CDR3 sequences, roughly 7.2% seen once. Source: CD4+ T cells sorted from PBMCs, taken around 45 days after the first yellow fever vaccination. Every receptor here comes from a man aged 18-30 years who received the YFV17D yellow fever vaccine. Each CDR3 is given with its conserved first and last residue. Each record gives: J gene, V gene, clone size, D gene, CDR3 protein, CDR3 DNA. D genes are given only for firm matches. Size tells how often a clone was seen (once, few, many) or the class of an expanded clone, and some rows leave it out.

>TRBJ2-7|TRBV3-1|many|.
CASSQEGTYEQYF
TGTGCCAGCAGCCAGGAGGGAACCTACGAGCAGTACTTC
>TRBJ1-4|TRBV12-3/TRBV12-4|medium-sized|.
CASSFSAANEKLFF
TGTGCCAGCAGTTTCTCCGCGGCTAATGAAAAACTGTTTTTT
>TRBJ2-3|TRBV2|many|.
CASSRLLGGAGPDTQYF
TGTGCCAGCAGCCGTTTACTAGGGGGGGCGGGACCAGATACGCAGTATTTT
>TRBJ2-4|TRBV12-3/TRBV12-4|many|.
CASGQIGNIQYF
TGTGCCAGCGGACAGATTGGAAACATTCAGTACTTC
>TRBJ2-1|TRBV7-2|many|.
CASSLRLNEQFF
TGTGCCAGCAGCTTACGGTTGAATGAGCAGTTCTTC
>TRBJ2-5|TRBV7-2|many|.
CASSFRYQETQYF
TGTGCCAGCAGCTTCAGGTACCAAGAGACCCAGTACTTC
>TRBJ2-3|TRBV18|few|TRBD1
CASSPLGQGGTDTQYF
TGTGCCAGCTCACCCCTAGGACAGGGCGGAACAGATACGCAGTATTTT
>TRBJ2-3|TRBV5-1|many|.
CASSEPGDTQYF
TGCGCCAGCAGCGAACCGGGGGATACGCAGTATTTT
>TRBJ2-1|TRBV6-1|many|.
CASSPPTYNEQFF
TGTGCCAGCAGCCCACCGACCTACAATGAGCAGTTCTTC
>TRBJ2-2|TRBV24-1|many|.
CATSDWETGELFF
TGTGCCACCAGTGATTGGGAGACCGGGGAGCTGTTTTTT
>TRBJ2-7|TRBV29-1|.|TRBD1
CSVFRDSHEQYF
TGCAGCGTTTTCCGGGACAGTCACGAGCAGTACTTC
>TRBJ1-5|TRBV18|few|TRBD1
CASSPRQGLVQPQHF
TGTGCCAGCTCACCACGACAGGGGTTAGTCCAGCCCCAGCATTTT
>TRBJ2-5|TRBV2|many|TRBD2
CASSDRTSRETQYF
TGTGCCAGCAGTGATCGGACTAGCAGGGAGACCCAGTACTTC
>TRBJ1-1|TRBV20-1|many|.
CSATEGARLNTEAFF
TGCAGTGCTACGGAGGGTGCACGCTTGAACACTGAAGCTTTCTTT
>TRBJ2-1|TRBV12-3/TRBV12-4|many|.
CASRLAGEREQFF
TGTGCCAGCAGACTTGCAGGTGAGCGTGAGCAGTTCTTC
>TRBJ2-5|TRBV4-1|once|.
CASSQPGQKGETQYF
TGCGCCAGCAGCCAACCGGGACAAAAAGGAGAGACCCAGTACTTC
>TRBJ2-2|TRBV29-1|many|TRBD1
CSVEDLRQGRDRELFF
TGCAGCGTTGAAGATCTTCGACAGGGGCGGGACCGGGAGCTGTTTTTT
>TRBJ1-2|TRBV28|many|.
CASIPGGDYGYTF
TGTGCCAGCATCCCGGGGGGAGACTATGGCTACACCTTC
>TRBJ1-4|TRBV12-3/TRBV12-4|many|.
CASSLGQVIEKLFF
TGTGCCAGCAGTTTGGGCCAGGTGATTGAAAAACTGTTTTTT
>TRBJ2-1|TRBV7-8|.|TRBD2
CASSEGLAGGNEQFF
TGTGCCAGCAGCGAAGGACTAGCGGGGGGGAATGAGCAGTTCTTC
>TRBJ1-5|TRBV12-3/TRBV12-4|many|.
CASSFSRGRLLGNQPQHF
TGTGCCAGCAGTTTCTCCCGGGGTAGGTTACTTGGCAATCAGCCCCAGCATTTT
>TRBJ1-2|TRBV20-1|many|TRBD1
CSAPGTGNGYTF
TGCAGTGCTCCCGGGACAGGGAATGGCTACACCTTC
>TRBJ2-5|TRBV5-1|.|.
CASSYGRGTLQETQYF
TGCGCCAGCAGCTACGGACGGGGGACGCTCCAAGAGACCCAGTACTTC
>TRBJ2-5|TRBV9|many|.
CASSVGLGETQYF
TGTGCCAGCAGCGTAGGACTAGGAGAGACCCAGTACTTC
>TRBJ1-1|TRBV7-2|many|.
CASSWGAGVNTEAFF
TGTGCCAGCAGCTGGGGGGCTGGGGTGAACACTGAAGCTTTCTTT
>TRBJ2-1|TRBV18|many|TRBD2
CASSPLPAGGNEQFF
TGTGCCAGCTCACCACTGCCAGCGGGGGGGAATGAGCAGTTCTTC
>TRBJ1-4|TRBV5-1|many|TRBD1
CASSPNSGQGFEKLFF
TGCGCCAGCAGTCCGAACTCGGGACAGGGGTTTGAAAAACTGTTTTTT
>TRBJ2-7|TRBV12-3/TRBV12-4|.|TRBD1
CASSLRDRGFRYEQYF
TGTGCCAGCAGTTTAAGGGACAGGGGTTTTAGATACGAGCAGTACTTC
>TRBJ1-1|TRBV12-3/TRBV12-4|.|.
CASSPTPLKTEAFF
TGTGCCAGCAGTCCGACACCCTTGAAGACTGAAGCTTTCTTT
>TRBJ2-2|TRBV20-1|many|.
CSAPRGPNTGELFF
TGCAGTGCCCCCCGGGGACCGAACACCGGGGAGCTGTTTTTT
>TRBJ2-1|TRBV7-9|many|.
CASSLGGEQFF
TGTGCCAGCAGCTTAGGGGGTGAGCAGTTCTTC
>TRBJ2-4|TRBV20-1|.|TRBD2
CSAGGLAGGPQNIQYF
TGCAGTGCTGGGGGACTAGCGGGGGGGCCCCAAAACATTCAGTACTTC
>TRBJ1-2|TRBV6-6|many|.
CASSTPQGGYTF
TGTGCCAGCAGTACGCCACAGGGAGGCTACACCTTC
>TRBJ1-5|TRBV12-3/TRBV12-4|.|TRBD1
CACSLGQGEAFPNQPQHF
TGTGCCTGCAGTCTTGGACAGGGTGAAGCCTTTCCCAATCAGCCCCAGCATTTT
>TRBJ2-1|TRBV6-1|many|.
CASKRVGGNEQFF
TGTGCCAGCAAGAGGGTTGGAGGGAATGAGCAGTTCTTC
>TRBJ1-2|TRBV5-1|many|.
CASSLDRTTYDYTF
TGCGCCAGCAGCTTGGACCGGACAACGTATGACTACACCTTC
>TRBJ2-7|TRBV28|many|TRBD1
CASSPRGYEQYF
TGTGCCAGCAGTCCCAGGGGGTACGAGCAGTACTTC
>TRBJ1-1|TRBV5-1|many|TRBD1
CASSSTGVGTEAFF
TGCGCCAGCAGCTCCACAGGGGTCGGGACTGAAGCTTTCTTT
>TRBJ1-4|TRBV18|many|.
CASSPNSPNEKLFF
TGTGCCAGCTCACCGAACTCCCCGAATGAAAAACTGTTTTTT
>TRBJ1-2|TRBV5-5|many|TRBD1
CASTQQGAANYGYTF
TGTGCCAGCACCCAACAGGGGGCAGCTAACTATGGCTACACCTTC
>TRBJ2-2|TRBV18|many|TRBD1
CASSPRDRSSAGELFF
TGTGCCAGCTCACCAAGGGACAGGTCCTCCGCCGGGGAGCTGTTTTTT
>TRBJ2-5|TRBV5-1|many|.
CASSLGMGALGRTQYF
TGCGCCAGCAGCCTTGGGATGGGGGCACTCGGGCGGACCCAGTACTTC
>TRBJ1-6|TRBV4-2|many|.
CASSQEGSPLHF
TGTGCCAGCAGCCAAGAGGGCTCACCCCTCCACTTT
>TRBJ2-2|TRBV12-5|few|.
CASGLETIYGTGELFF
TGTGCTAGTGGTTTGGAGACGATATATGGTACCGGGGAGCTGTTTTTT
>TRBJ2-2|TRBV4-1|many|.
CASSQEIGGELFF
TGCGCCAGCAGCCAAGAAATTGGCGGGGAGCTGTTTTTT
>TRBJ1-1|TRBV6-5|many|TRBD1
CASSTPGTDAFF
TGTGCCAGCAGTACCCCCGGGACAGATGCTTTCTTT
>TRBJ1-1|TRBV20-1|many|.
CSARDGGGRNTEAFF
TGCAGTGCTAGAGATGGAGGGGGGCGGAACACTGAAGCTTTCTTT
>TRBJ1-4|TRBV7-9|many|.
CASSFGGTNEKLFF
TGTGCCAGCAGCTTTGGGGGTACTAATGAAAAACTGTTTTTT
>TRBJ1-5|TRBV19|many|.
CASRGGNSNQPQHF
TGTGCCAGTAGGGGAGGGAATAGCAATCAGCCCCAGCATTTT
>TRBJ1-1|TRBV29-1|many|.
CSAMAGWAMNTEAFF
TGCAGCGCGATGGCGGGGTGGGCCATGAACACTGAAGCTTTCTTT
>TRBJ1-5|TRBV12-3/TRBV12-4|many|TRBD1
CASSEGQPNQPQHF
TGTGCCAGCAGTGAGGGACAGCCTAATCAGCCCCAGCATTTT
>TRBJ2-7|TRBV5-1|many|.
CASSPVTLPGEQYF
TGCGCCAGCAGCCCGGTGACACTCCCCGGCGAGCAGTACTTC
>TRBJ1-1|TRBV4-3|many|.
CASSQLQTMNTEAFF
TGCGCCAGCAGCCAACTACAGACGATGAACACTGAAGCTTTCTTT
>TRBJ2-7|TRBV2|many|.
CASSPGDRSQYF
TGTGCCAGCAGCCCCGGCGATCGGTCGCAGTACTTC
>TRBJ2-3|TRBV27|many|TRBD2
CASMGGGTDTQYF
TGTGCCAGCATGGGGGGGGGAACAGATACGCAGTATTTT